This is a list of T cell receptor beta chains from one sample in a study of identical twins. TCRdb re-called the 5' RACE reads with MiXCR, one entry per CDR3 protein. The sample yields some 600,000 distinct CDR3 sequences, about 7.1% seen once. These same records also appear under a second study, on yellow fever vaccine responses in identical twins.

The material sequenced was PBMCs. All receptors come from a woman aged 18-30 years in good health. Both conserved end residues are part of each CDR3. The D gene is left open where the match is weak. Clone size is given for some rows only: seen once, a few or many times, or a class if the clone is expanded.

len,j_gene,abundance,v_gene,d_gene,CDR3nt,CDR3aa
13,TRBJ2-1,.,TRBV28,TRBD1,TGTGCCAACGTGGACAGGGTCGGCGGTGCGCAGTTCTTC,CANVDRVGGAQFF
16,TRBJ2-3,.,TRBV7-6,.,TGTGCCAGCAGCTTAGGGGCGCTAGCGTCCACAGATACGCAGTATTTT,CASSLGALASTDTQYF
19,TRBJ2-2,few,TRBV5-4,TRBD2,TGTGCCAGCAGCTTTGGGTGGGTGCGGACTAGCGGGAACACCGGGGAGCTGTTTTTT,CASSFGWVRTSGNTGELFF
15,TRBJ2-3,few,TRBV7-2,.,TGTGCCAGCAGCTTAGTTTGGGGGGCCACAGATACGCAGTATTTT,CASSLVWGATDTQYF
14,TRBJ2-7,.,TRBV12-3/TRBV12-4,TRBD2,TGTGCCAGCAGTGGGAGGGCCGTCGGGTACGAGCAGTACTTC,CASSGRAVGYEQYF
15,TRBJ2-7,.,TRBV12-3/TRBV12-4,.,TGTGCCAGCAGCCGGGACGAGATTGCCTCCTACGAGCAGTACTTC,CASSRDEIASYEQYF
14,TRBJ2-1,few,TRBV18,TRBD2,TGTGCCAGCTCCCCTAGCGGGAACCCTAATGAGCAGTTCTTC,CASSPSGNPNEQFF
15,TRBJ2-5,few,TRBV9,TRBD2,TGTGCCAGCAGCCCACTGACTAGCGGGAGGGAGACCCAGTACTTC,CASSPLTSGRETQYF
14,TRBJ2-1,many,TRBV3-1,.,TGTGCCAGCAGCCAAGGGGGAACATACAATGAGCAGTTCTTC,CASSQGGTYNEQFF
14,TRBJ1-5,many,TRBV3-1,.,TGTGCCAGCAGCCGGCTTCCGGAAAATCAGCCCCAGCATTTT,CASSRLPENQPQHF
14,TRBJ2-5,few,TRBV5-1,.,TGCGCCAGCAGCTGGAGGACAGTTCAAGAGACCCAGTACTTC,CASSWRTVQETQYF
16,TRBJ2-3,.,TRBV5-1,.,TGCGCCAGCAGCTTGGGCAGGACGGTTAGCACAGATACGCAGTATTTT,CASSLGRTVSTDTQYF
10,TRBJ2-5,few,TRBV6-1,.,TGTGCCAGCAGTGAGTGGACCCAGTACTTC,CASSEWTQYF
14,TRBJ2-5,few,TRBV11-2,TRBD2,TGTGCCAGCAGCCGTAGCGGGAGCGGTGAGACCCAGTACTTC,CASSRSGSGETQYF
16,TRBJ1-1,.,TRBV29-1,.,TGCAGCGTTTCTCGCCCAGACACAAGATCGAACACTGAAGCTTTCTTT,CSVSRPDTRSNTEAFF
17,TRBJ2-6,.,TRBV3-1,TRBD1,TGTGCCAGCAGCTCAGGACAGGGGAGCTTTGGGGCCAACGTCCTGACTTTC,CASSSGQGSFGANVLTF
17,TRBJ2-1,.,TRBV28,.,TGTGCCAGCAGTTTATCCCCAACCGGGACGATCTACAATGAGCAGTTCTTC,CASSLSPTGTIYNEQFF
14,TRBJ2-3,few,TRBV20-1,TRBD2,TGCAGTGGACTAGCGGGACAAAGCACAGATACGCAGTATTTT,CSGLAGQSTDTQYF
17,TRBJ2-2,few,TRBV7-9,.,TGTGCCAGCAGCTTAGTGGATTCATCAGGGCAAACCGGGGAGCTGTTTTTT,CASSLVDSSGQTGELFF
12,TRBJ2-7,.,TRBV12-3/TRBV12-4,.,TGTGCCAGCAGTTTAGGGACTCGGGAGCAGTACTTC,CASSLGTREQYF
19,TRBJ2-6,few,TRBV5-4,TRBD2,TGTGCCAGCAGCTTGCCTACGGGACTAGCCTACTCTGGGGCCAACGTCCTGACTTTC,CASSLPTGLAYSGANVLTF
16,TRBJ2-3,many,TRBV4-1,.,TGCGCCAGCAGCCAAGATCCGTACAGAACCACAGATACGCAGTATTTT,CASSQDPYRTTDTQYF
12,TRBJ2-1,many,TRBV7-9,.,TGTGCCAGCAGGGAGAGGTACAATGAGCAGTTCTTC,CASRERYNEQFF
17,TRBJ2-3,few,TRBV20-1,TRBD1,TGCAGTGCTAGAGATCAGGACAGGGCCCTTTCCACAGATACGCAGTATTTT,CSARDQDRALSTDTQYF
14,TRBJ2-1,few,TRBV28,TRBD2,TGTGCCAGCAGTCCATCCGGGACTAGCAAGGAGCAGTTCTTC,CASSPSGTSKEQFF
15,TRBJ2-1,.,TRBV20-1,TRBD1,TGCAGTGCTGAAGACCGGGACAGGGGGCCCGGTGAGCAGTTCTTC,CSAEDRDRGPGEQFF
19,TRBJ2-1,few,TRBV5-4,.,TGTGCCAGCAGCATGGATAGCGCTGGATCACGGGGCTCCTACAATGAGCAGTTCTTC,CASSMDSAGSRGSYNEQFF
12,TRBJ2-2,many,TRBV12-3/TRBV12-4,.,TGTGCCAGCAGTTTAGTTTTAGGGGAGCTGTTTTTT,CASSLVLGELFF
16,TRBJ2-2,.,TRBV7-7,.,TGTGCCAGCAGCTCAGGGTGGGGAACCGACACCGGGGAGCTGTTTTTT,CASSSGWGTDTGELFF
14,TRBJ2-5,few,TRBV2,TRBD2,TGTGCCAGCAGTGGCGGGACTACCCGGGAGACCCAGTACTTC,CASSGGTTRETQYF
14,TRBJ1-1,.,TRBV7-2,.,TGTGCCAGCAGCCGTTCGGGACAGAACACTGAAGCTTTCTTT,CASSRSGQNTEAFF
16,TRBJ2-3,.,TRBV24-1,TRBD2,TGTGCCACCAGTGACCCACTAGCGGGGGGGCCAGATACGCAGTATTTT,CATSDPLAGGPDTQYF
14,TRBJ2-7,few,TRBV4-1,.,TGCGCCAGCAGCCAACTGACACGGACCTACGAGCAGTACTTC,CASSQLTRTYEQYF
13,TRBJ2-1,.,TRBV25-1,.,TGTGCCAGCACCGAATCTCAGTACAATGAGCAGTTCTTC,CASTESQYNEQFF
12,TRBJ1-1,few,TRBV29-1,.,TGCAGCGTGGGTACAGAGTCCACTGAAGCTTTCTTT,CSVGTESTEAFF